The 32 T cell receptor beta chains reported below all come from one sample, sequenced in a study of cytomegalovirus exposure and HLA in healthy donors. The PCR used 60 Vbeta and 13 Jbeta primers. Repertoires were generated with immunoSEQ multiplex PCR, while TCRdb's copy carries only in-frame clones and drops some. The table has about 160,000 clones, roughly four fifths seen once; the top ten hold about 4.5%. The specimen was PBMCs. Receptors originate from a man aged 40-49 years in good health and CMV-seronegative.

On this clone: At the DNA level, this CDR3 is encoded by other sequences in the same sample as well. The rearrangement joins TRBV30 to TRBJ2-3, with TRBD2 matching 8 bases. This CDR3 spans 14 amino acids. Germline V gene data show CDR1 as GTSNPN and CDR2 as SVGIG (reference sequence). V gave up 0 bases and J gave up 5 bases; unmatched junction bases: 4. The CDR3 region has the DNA TGTGCCTGGAGTGTCGGGGGGGCGGGAGATACGCAGTATTTT. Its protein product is CAWSVGGAGDTQYF.

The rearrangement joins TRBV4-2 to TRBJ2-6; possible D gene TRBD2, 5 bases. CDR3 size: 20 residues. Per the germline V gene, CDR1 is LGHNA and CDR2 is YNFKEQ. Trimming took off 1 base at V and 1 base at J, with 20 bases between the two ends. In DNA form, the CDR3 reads TGTGCCAGCAGCCAAGGGGTGACCGGGGTCTCTGGATCTGGGGCCAACGTCCTGACTTTC. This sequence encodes CASSQGVTGVSGSGANVLTF.

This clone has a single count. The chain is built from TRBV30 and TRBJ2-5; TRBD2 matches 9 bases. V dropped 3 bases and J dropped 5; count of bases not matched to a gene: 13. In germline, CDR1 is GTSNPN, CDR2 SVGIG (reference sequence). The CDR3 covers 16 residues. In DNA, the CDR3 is TGTGCCTGGAGCGACCCCCGGGCGGGGGGGGTGGAGACCCAGTACTTC. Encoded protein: CAWSDPRAGGVETQYF.

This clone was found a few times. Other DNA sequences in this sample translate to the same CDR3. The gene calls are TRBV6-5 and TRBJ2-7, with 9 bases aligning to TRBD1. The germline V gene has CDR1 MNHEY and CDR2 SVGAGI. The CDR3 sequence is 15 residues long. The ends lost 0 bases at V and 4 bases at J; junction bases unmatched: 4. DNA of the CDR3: TGTGCCAGCAGTTACTCGGACAGGGGTCCTTACGAGCAGTACTTC. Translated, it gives CASSYSDRGPYEQYF.

The CDR3 is CASSAGQGNQPQHF. The CDR3 bases are TGTGCCAGCAGCGCAGGACAGGGGAATCAGCCCCAGCATTTT. J is TRBJ1-5 and V is TRBV9, with TRBD1 identical over 9 bases. Trimming cost V 3 bases and J 4 bases; bases outside gene matches: 2. Germline loops: CDR1 SGDLS, CDR2 YYNGEE. This CDR3 has 14 residues.

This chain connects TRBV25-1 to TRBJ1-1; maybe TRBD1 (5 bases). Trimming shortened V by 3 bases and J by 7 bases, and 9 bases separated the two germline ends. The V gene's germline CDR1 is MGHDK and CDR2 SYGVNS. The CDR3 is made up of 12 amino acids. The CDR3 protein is CASSDRGIEAFF. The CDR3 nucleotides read TGTGCCAGCAGTGATAGGGGTATTGAAGCTTTCTTT.

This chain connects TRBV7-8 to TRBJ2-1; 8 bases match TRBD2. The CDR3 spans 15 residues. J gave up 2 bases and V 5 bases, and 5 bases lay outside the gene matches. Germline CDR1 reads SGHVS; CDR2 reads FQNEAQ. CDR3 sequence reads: CASSPGLAPYNEQFF. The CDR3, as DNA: TGTGCCAGCAGCCCAGGACTAGCACCCTACAATGAGCAGTTCTTC.

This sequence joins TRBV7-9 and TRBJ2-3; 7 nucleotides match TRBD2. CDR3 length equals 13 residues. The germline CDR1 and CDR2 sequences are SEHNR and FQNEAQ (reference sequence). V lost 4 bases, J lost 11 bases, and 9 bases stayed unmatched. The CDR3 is CASSSHSAGEQYF. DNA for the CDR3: TGTGCCAGCAGCTCCCATTCTGCGGGGGAGCAGTATTTT.

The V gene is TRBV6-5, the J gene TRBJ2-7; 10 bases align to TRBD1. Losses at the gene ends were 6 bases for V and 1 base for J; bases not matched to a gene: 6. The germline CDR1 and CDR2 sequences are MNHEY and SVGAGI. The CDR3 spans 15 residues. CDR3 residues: CASSAPGQGSYEQYF. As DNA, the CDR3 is TGTGCCAGCAGCGCCCCGGGACAGGGGTCCTACGAGCAGTACTTC.

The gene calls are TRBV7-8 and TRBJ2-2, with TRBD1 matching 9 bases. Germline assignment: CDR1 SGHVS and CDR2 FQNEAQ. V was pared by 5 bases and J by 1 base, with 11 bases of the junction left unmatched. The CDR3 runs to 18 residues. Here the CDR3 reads CASSPPGVTGGNTGELFF. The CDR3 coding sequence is TGTGCCAGCAGCCCCCCGGGCGTGACAGGGGGGAACACCGGGGAGCTGTTTTTT.

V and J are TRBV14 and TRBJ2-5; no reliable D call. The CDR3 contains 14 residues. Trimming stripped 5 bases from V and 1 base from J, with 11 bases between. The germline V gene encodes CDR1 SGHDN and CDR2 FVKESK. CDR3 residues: CASSKSPGQETQYF. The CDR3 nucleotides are TGTGCCAGCAGCAAGAGCCCGGGCCAAGAGACCCAGTACTTC.

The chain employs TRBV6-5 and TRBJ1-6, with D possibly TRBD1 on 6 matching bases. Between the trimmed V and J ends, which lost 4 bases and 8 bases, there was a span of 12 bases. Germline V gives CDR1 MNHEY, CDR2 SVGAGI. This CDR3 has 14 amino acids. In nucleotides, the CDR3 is TGTGCCAGCAGTTTCCAACAGGGTTATTCACCCCTCCACTTT. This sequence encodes CASSFQQGYSPLHF.

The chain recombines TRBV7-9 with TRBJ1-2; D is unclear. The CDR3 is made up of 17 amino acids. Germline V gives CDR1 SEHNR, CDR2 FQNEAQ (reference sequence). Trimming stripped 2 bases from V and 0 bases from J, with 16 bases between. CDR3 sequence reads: CASSLFGRYRSNYGYTF. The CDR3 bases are TGTGCCAGCAGCTTATTCGGGAGATACCGTTCTAACTATGGCTACACCTTC.

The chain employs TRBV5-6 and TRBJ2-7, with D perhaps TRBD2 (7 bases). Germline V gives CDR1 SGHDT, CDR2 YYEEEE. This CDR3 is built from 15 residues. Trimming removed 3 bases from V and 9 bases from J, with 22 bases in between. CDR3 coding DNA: TGTGCCAGCAGCTGGGGAGGGGGAGACGTACGAGGGCAGTACTTC. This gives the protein CASSWGGGDVRGQYF.

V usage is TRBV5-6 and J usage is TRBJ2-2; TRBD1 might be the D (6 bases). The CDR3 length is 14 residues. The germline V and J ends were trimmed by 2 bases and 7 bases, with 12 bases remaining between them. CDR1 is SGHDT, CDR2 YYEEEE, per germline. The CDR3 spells CASSLQGLNGELFF. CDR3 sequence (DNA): TGTGCCAGCAGCTTACAGGGATTGAACGGGGAGCTGTTTTTT.

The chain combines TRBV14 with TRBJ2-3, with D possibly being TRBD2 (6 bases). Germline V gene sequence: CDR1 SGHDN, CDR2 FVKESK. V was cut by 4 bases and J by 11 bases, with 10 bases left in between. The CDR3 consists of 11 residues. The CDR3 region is CASSRAGEQYF. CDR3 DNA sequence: TGTGCCAGCAGCCGAGCGGGTGAGCAGTATTTT. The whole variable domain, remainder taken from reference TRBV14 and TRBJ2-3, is EAGVTQFPSHSVIEKGQTVTLRCDPISGHDNLYWYRRVMGKEIKFLLHFVKESKQDESGMPNNRFLAERTGGTYSTLKVQPAELEDSGVYFCASSRAGEQYFGPGTRLTVL.

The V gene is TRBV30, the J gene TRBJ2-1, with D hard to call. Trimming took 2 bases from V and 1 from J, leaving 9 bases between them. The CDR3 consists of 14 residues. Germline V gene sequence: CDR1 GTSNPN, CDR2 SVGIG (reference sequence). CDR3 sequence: CAWSLTPSYNEQFF. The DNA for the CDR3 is TGTGCCTGGAGTTTGACTCCTTCCTACAATGAGCAGTTCTTC.

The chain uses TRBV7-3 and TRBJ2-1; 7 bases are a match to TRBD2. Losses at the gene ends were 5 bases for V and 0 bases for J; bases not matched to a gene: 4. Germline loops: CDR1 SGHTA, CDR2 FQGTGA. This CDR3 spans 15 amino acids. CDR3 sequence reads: CASSPSGSSYNEQFF. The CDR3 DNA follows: TGTGCCAGCAGCCCTAGCGGAAGCTCCTACAATGAGCAGTTCTTC.

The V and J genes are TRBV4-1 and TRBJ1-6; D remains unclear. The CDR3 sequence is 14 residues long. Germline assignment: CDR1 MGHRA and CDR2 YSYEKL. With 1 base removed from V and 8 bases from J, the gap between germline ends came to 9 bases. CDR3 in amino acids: CASSQVIGDSPLHF. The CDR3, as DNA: TGCGCCAGCAGCCAAGTCATCGGGGATTCACCCCTCCACTTT.

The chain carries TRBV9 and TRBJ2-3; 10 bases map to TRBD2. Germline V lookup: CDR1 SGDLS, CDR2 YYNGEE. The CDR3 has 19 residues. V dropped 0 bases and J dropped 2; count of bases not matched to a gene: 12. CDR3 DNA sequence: TGTGCCAGCAGCGTAGAGATGAGCGGGGGGGCCGGTTTCACAGATACGCAGTATTTT. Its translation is CASSVEMSGGAGFTDTQYF.

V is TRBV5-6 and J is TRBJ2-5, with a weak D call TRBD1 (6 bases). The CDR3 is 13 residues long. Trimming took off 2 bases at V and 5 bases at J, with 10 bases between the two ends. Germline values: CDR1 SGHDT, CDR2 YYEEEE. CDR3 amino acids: CASSFSGAETQYF. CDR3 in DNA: TGTGCCAGCAGCTTTTCAGGGGCCGAGACCCAGTACTTC.

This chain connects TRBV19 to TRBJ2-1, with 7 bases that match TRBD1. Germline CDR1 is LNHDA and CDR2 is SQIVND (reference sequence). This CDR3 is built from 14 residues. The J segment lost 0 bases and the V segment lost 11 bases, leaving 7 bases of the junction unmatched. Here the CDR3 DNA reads TGTGCCTCGCGAGGGGACAGCTCCTACAATGAGCAGTTCTTC. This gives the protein CASRGDSSYNEQFF.

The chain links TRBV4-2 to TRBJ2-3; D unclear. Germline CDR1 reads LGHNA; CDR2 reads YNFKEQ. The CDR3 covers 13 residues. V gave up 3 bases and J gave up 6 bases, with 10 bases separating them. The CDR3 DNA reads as TGTGCCAGCAGCCAGTCCCTCGGGGATACGCAGTATTTT. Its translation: CASSQSLGDTQYF.

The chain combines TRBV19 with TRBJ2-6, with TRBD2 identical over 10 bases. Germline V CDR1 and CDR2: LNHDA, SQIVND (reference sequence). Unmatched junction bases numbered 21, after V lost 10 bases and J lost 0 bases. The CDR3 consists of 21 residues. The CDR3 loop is CATSPWLAGVTSYSGANVLTF. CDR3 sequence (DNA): TGTGCCACATCGCCCTGGCTAGCGGGGGTCACGTCATACTCTGGGGCCAACGTCCTGACTTTC.

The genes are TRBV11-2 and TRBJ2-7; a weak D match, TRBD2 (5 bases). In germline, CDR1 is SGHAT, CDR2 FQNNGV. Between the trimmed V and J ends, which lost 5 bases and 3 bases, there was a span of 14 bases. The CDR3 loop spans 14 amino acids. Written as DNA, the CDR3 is TGTGCCAGCAGCCCCCCCCTCGGGGTCTACGAGCAGTACTTC. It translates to CASSPPLGVYEQYF.

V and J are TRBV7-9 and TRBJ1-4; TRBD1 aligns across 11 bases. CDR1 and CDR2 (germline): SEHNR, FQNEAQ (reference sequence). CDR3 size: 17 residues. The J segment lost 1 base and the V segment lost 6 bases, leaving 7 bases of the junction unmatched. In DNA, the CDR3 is TGTGCCAGCAGTTCCTGGACAGGGGGCAGAACTAATGAAAAACTGTTTTTT. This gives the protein CASSSWTGGRTNEKLFF.

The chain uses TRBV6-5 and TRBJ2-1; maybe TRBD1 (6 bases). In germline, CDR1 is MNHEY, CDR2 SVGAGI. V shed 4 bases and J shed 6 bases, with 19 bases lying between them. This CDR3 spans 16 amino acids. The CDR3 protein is CASSFISGAVLNEQFF. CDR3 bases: TGTGCCAGCAGTTTTATCTCAGGGGCGGTACTCAATGAGCAGTTCTTC.

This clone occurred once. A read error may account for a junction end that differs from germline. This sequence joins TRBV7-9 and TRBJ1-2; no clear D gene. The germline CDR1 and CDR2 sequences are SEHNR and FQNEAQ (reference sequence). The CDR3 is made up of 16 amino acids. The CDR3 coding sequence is TGTTCCAGCAGCTTAGAAGGGAGCGGCTATGACTATGGCTACACCTTC. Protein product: CSSSLEGSGYDYGYTF.

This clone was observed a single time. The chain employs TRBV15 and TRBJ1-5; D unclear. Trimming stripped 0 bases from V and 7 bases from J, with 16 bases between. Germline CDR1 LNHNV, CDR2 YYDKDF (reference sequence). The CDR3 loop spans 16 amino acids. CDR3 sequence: CATSRDISPVFQPQHF. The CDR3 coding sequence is TGTGCCACCAGCAGAGATATATCCCCAGTATTCCAGCCCCAGCATTTT.

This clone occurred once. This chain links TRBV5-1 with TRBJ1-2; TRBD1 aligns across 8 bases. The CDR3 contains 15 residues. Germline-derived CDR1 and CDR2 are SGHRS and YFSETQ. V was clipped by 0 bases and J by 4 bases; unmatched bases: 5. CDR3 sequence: CASSLGTGFGYGYTF. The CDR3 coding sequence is TGCGCCAGCAGCTTGGGGACAGGGTTTGGCTATGGCTACACCTTC.

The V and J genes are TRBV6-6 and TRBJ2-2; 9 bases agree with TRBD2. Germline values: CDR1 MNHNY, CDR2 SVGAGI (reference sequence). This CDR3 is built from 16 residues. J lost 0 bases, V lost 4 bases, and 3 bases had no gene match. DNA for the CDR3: TGTGCCAGCAGTTCTAGCGGGGAGACGAACACCGGGGAGCTGTTTTTT. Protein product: CASSSSGETNTGELFF.

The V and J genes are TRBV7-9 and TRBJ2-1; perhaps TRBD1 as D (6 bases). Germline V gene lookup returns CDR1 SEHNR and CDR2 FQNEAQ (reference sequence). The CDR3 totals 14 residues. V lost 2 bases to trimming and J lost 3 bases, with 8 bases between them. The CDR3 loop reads CASSLLQGYNEQFF. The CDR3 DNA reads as TGTGCCAGCAGCTTATTACAGGGCTACAATGAGCAGTTCTTC.